This passage covers 27 T cell receptor beta chains from one sample sequenced in a study of CD8+ T cells in alopecia areata. A panel of CD4, CD8alpha, NKG2D, NKG2ACE and other markers served to sort pooled cutaneous lymph node cells. cDNA reverse transcribed from extracted RNA served as the sequencing template. Repertoires were generated with immunoSEQ multiplex PCR, while TCRdb's copy carries only in-frame clones and drops some. The data show 8,300 or so clones, with none appearing a single time. The material sequenced was CD8+ T cells sorted from a lymph node. Receptors originate from a C3H/HeJ mouse with alopecia areata. The strain's MHC haplotype is H2-k.

This clone has at least ten counts. Gene names and germline match the mouse. The CDR3 end is not reached by the read, which stops 4 residues before it; the germline J gene fills it in. The chain couples TRBV13-3 to TRBJ2-1; D is unresolved. V was trimmed by 2 bases and J by 1 base, leaving 4 bases between them. Germline V gene lookup returns CDR1 NNHDY and CDR2 SYVADS. This CDR3 spans 13 amino acids. CDR3 sequence: CASSDWNYAEQFF. The covered CDR3 bases are TGTGCCAGCAGTGACTGGAACTATGCT.

This clone is termed medium-sized. These gene names are mouse names. The read comes to an end 4 residues before the CDR3 does, leaving the germline J gene to fill in the end. Other nucleotide sequences in the sample specify the same CDR3. This sequence joins TRBV1 and TRBJ2-7, with TRBD1 as a possible D gene (7 bases). Trimming shortened V by 0 bases and J by 1 base, and 10 bases separated the two germline ends. The CDR3 is 15 residues long. Germline assignment: CDR1 NSQYPW and CDR2 LRSPGD (reference sequence). The CDR3 sequence is CTCSADAGGSYEQYF. The covered CDR3 bases are TGCACCTGCAGTGCAGATGCAGGGGGGTCCTAT. The whole variable domain, remainder taken from reference TRBV1 and TRBJ2-7, is VTLLEQNPRWRLVPRGQAVNLRCILKNSQYPWMSWYQQDLQKQLQWLFTLRSPGDKEVKSLPGADYLATRVTDTELRLQVANMSQGRTLYCTCSADAGGSYEQYFGPGTRLTVL.

By proportion, this clone is medium-sized. Genes here carry mouse names. The read stops 4 residues short of the end of the CDR3; the missing end is completed from the germline J gene. This sequence joins TRBV17 and TRBJ2-5; a weak D match, TRBD1 (5 bases). Germline V gene lookup returns CDR1 MNHDT and CDR2 YYDKIL. The CDR3 is 11 amino acids. CDR3 DNA (partial): TGTGCTAGCAGTACAGGGGAC. It translates to CASSTGD. The entire CDR3 sequence reads CASSTGDTQYF.

This clone came up many times. Genes and germline are mouse. The CDR3 is cut off 4 residues early in the read; its end comes from the germline J gene. The rearrangement uses TRBV1 and TRBJ2-1, with TRBD1 matching over 9 bases. CDR1 NSQYPW and CDR2 LRSPGD come from the germline V gene (reference sequence). The CDR3 loop spans 16 amino acids. With 1 base clipped from V and 4 bases from J, the junction kept 5 bases outside the gene matches. The CDR3 sequence is CTCSAAPGQGYAEQFF. The DNA read from the CDR3 is TGCACCTGCAGTGCAGCGCCGGGACAGGGATATGCT.

This clone is deemed medium-sized. The gene names given are mouse names. The observed sequence ends 4 residues before the CDR3 terminus, with the missing tail filled in from the germline J gene. The chain is built from TRBV1 and TRBJ1-2; 8 bases are shared with TRBD1. The CDR3 covers 14 residues. J lost 4 bases, V lost 3 bases, and 4 bases had no gene match. Germline V lookup: CDR1 NSQYPW, CDR2 LRSPGD (reference sequence). The covered CDR3 bases are TGCACCTGCAGTGCCAGGGGGCAGGGCTCC. Translated: CTCSARGQGS. The entire CDR3 is CTCSARGQGSDYTF.

This clone was seen repeatedly, ten times or more. Mouse names are used for the genes. The CDR3 is cut off 4 residues early in the read; its end comes from the germline J gene. The V and J genes are TRBV29 and TRBJ2-1, with a weak D call TRBD2 (6 bases). Deletions cut 3 bases from V and 3 bases from J, with 9 bases between. Germline CDR1 is MSHET and CDR2 is SYDVDS. The CDR3 runs to 14 residues. CDR3 loop: CASSFLGSYAEQFF. The part of the CDR3 DNA that was read is TGTGCTAGCAGTTTCCTGGGGAGCTATGCT.

This clone was seen ten or more times. These gene names are mouse names. The sequenced fragment ends 4 residues before the CDR3 boundary, so the rest is inferred from the germline J gene. The chain combines TRBV13-1 with TRBJ2-5, with 11 bases lining up with TRBD2. Trimming removed 5 bases from V and 2 bases from J; junction bases left unmatched: 7. The CDR3 has 16 residues. Per germline, CDR1 NSHNY and CDR2 SYGAGN. The sequenced CDR3 bases are TGTGCCAGCAGAAAACCCGGGACTGGGGGCCAAGAC. The encoded protein is CASRKPGTGGQD. The entire CDR3 reads CASRKPGTGGQDTQYF.

This clone was recorded many times. The gene names here belong to mouse. The CDR3 is cut off 4 residues early in the read; its end comes from the germline J gene. This chain joins TRBV13-1 and TRBJ2-2; 7 nucleotides align to TRBD1. The ends lost 0 bases at V and 4 bases at J; junction bases unmatched: 3. CDR1 is NSHNY, CDR2 SYGAGN, per germline. CDR3 length equals 15 residues. The CDR3 bases that were read are TGTGCCAGCAGTGATGCCGCAGGGGGCACCGGG. Encoded protein: CASSDAAGGTG. The full CDR3 protein reads CASSDAAGGTGQLYF.

This clone has at least ten counts. Mouse germline and gene names are used. The read ends 4 residues early relative to the CDR3; the germline J gene fills the gap. J is TRBJ2-4 and V is TRBV13-3; no clear D. Germline CDR1 and CDR2: NNHDY and SYVADS. The CDR3 loop spans 13 amino acids. V lost 3 bases, J lost 0 bases, and 5 bases lay in between. The CDR3 bases that were read are TGTGCCAGCAGTGTCAATAGTCAAAAC. Its translation: CASSVNSQN. The CDR3, in full, reads CASSVNSQNTLYF.

This clone was counted many times. Gene labels here are mouse ones. Read sequence stops 4 residues before the CDR3 end, and the germline J gene provides the missing end. The chain uses TRBV13-3 and TRBJ2-5; the match to TRBD1 covers 9 bases. The germline V gene encodes CDR1 NNHDY and CDR2 SYVADS. This CDR3 spans 14 amino acids. The CDR3 is CASSPGTGRDTQYF. CDR3 DNA (partial): TGTGCCAGCAGCCCCGGGACAGGGAGGGAC.

This clone was detected ten times or more. The gene names here belong to mouse. The read ends 3 residues shy of where the CDR3 ends; the end is completed using the germline J gene. The chain employs TRBV29 and TRBJ1-6; 7 nucleotides match TRBD1. TRBJ1-6 has ORF status, its function being uncertain. The CDR3 runs to 14 residues. Germline V gene data show CDR1 as MSHET and CDR2 as SYDVDS. V was pared by 8 bases and J by 7 bases, with 8 bases of the junction left unmatched. CDR3 protein: CASSWTGGNSPLYF. The DNA read from the CDR3 is TGTGCTAGCTCGTGGACAGGAGGAAATTCGCCC.

This clone was observed at least ten times. The genes are named according to mouse. The read comes to an end 4 residues before the CDR3 does, leaving the germline J gene to fill in the end. This rearrangement joins TRBV17 to TRBJ1-1; D may be TRBD1 (5 bases). CDR3 size: 10 residues. Germline V lookup: CDR1 MNHDT, CDR2 YYDKIL. The part of the CDR3 DNA that was read is TGTGCCATAGGACAAACA. Its translation is CAIGQT. The whole CDR3 sequence reads CAIGQTEVFF. The full variable domain, its missing parts supplied by reference TRBV17 and TRBJ1-1, is DTTVKQNPRYKLARVGKPVNLICSQTMNHDTMYWYQKKPNQAPKLLLFYYDKILNREADTFEKFQSSRPNNSFCSLYIGSAGLEYSAMYLCAIGQTEVFFGKGTRLTVV.

To note about this clone: Gene names and germline match the mouse. Sequencing ends 4 residues short of the CDR3 end; the germline J gene provides the rest. The chain combines TRBV31 with TRBJ1-1; 8 bases map to TRBD1. From germline, CDR1 is GKSSPN and CDR2 SITVG. CDR3 length: 15 residues. J gave up 3 bases and V 4 bases, and 10 bases lay outside the gene matches. The CDR3 is CAWIQGARRDTEVFF. The DNA read from the CDR3 is TGTGCCTGGATTCAGGGGGCGCGGAGGGACACA.

This clone was found many times. Gene names and germline match the mouse. The read ends 4 residues early relative to the CDR3; the germline J gene fills the gap. The chain is built from TRBV13-1 and TRBJ2-7; 7 nucleotides match TRBD1. The germline gives CDR1 NSHNY, CDR2 SYGAGN. This CDR3 contains 15 residues. The J segment lost 3 bases and the V segment lost 0 bases, leaving 6 bases of the junction unmatched. The part of the CDR3 DNA that was read is TGTGCCAGCAGTGATGCATCTGCAGGGGGCTAT. This gives the protein CASSDASAGGY. The full CDR3 is CASSDASAGGYEQYF.

To note about this clone: Gene names are the mouse ones. The read stops 4 residues short of the end of the CDR3; the missing end is completed from the germline J gene. The rearrangement joins TRBV13-3 to TRBJ2-4; the match to TRBD1 covers 10 bases. The CDR3 is made up of 14 amino acids. The germline V gene has CDR1 NNHDY and CDR2 SYVADS. The CDR3 bases that were read are TGTGCCAGCAGTCCCGGGACAGGGGTAAAC. Residues: CASSPGTGVN. The whole CDR3 region reads CASSPGTGVNTLYF.

This clone was seen many times. Each gene name is a mouse one. The CDR3 end is not reached by the read, which stops 4 residues before it; the germline J gene fills it in. The chain employs TRBV1 and TRBJ2-5; 9 bases align to TRBD1. Germline CDR1 is NSQYPW and CDR2 is LRSPGD (reference sequence). The junction had 4 bases not matched to a gene; V was cut back by 3 bases and J by 3 bases. This CDR3 is built from 15 residues. CDR3 bases read: TGCACCTGCAGTGCCCCCGACAGGGGGCAAGAC. Its protein is CTCSAPDRGQD. In full, the CDR3 is CTCSAPDRGQDTQYF.

By sample share, this clone is medium-sized. Mouse gene names apply. The CDR3 end is not reached by the read, which stops 4 residues before it; the germline J gene fills it in. The rearrangement uses TRBV14 and TRBJ2-5; weak D call: TRBD1 (6 bases). The CDR3 totals 13 residues. Germline CDR1 reads SGHDT; CDR2 reads FRDEAV. V was shortened by 5 bases and J by 2 bases, with 9 bases between the two germline ends. The CDR3 DNA, read in part, is TGTGCCAGCAGCCTCAGGGGCCAAGAC. Translating gives CASSLRGQD. The whole CDR3 sequence reads CASSLRGQDTQYF. The full variable domain, its missing parts supplied by reference TRBV14 and TRBJ2-5, is EAGVTQSPRYAVLQEGQAVSFWCDPISGHDTLYWYQQPRDQGPQLLVYFRDEAVIDNSQLPSDRFSAVRPKGTNSTLKIQSAKQGDTATYLCASSLRGQDTQYFGPGTRLLVL.

This clone was counted ten times or more. Mouse names are used for the genes. Read coverage stops 4 residues before the CDR3 terminus; the germline J gene supplies the remainder. This chain connects TRBV13-3 to TRBJ1-1, with TRBD1 matching over 8 bases. V lost 3 bases, J lost 4 bases, and 2 bases stayed unmatched. The germline gives CDR1 NNHDY, CDR2 SYVADS. This CDR3 comprises 13 residues. Here the CDR3 reads CASSGDRTTEVFF. The DNA read from the CDR3 is TGTGCCAGCAGTGGGGACAGGACCACA.

By share, this clone ranks as medium-sized. Germline and genes: mouse. The read stops 3 residues short of the end of the CDR3; the missing end is completed from the germline J gene. The chain couples TRBV1 to TRBJ1-6; tentatively, D is TRBD1 (6 bases). TRBJ1-6 counts as an open reading frame of uncertain function. Germline V lookup: CDR1 NSQYPW, CDR2 LRSPGD (reference sequence). V lost 0 bases and J lost 7, with 10 bases in between. The CDR3 length is 15 residues. This CDR3 reads CTCSADRGWNSPLYF. The sequenced CDR3 bases are TGCACCTGCAGTGCAGACAGGGGTTGGAATTCGCCC.

This clone ranks as medium-sized. The germline and genes are mouse ones. The read falls 4 residues short of the CDR3 end, and the missing part is taken from the germline J gene. The chain employs TRBV13-3 and TRBJ2-2; no clear D. This CDR3 spans 13 amino acids. From germline, CDR1 is NNHDY and CDR2 SYVADS. Trimming removed 2 bases at V and 1 base at J, with 3 bases between. The CDR3 region is CASSDRNTGQLYF. Partial CDR3 DNA: TGTGCCAGCAGTGACAGAAACACCGGG.

Many counts were recorded for this clone. The gene names here belong to mouse. The sequenced fragment ends 4 residues before the CDR3 boundary, so the rest is inferred from the germline J gene. The chain employs TRBV13-3 and TRBJ2-1, with D tentatively TRBD1 (5 bases). V was shortened by 2 bases and J by 2 bases, with 5 bases between the two germline ends. CDR3 length: 13 amino acids. Germline V gene sequence: CDR1 NNHDY, CDR2 SYVADS. The sequenced CDR3 bases are TGTGCCAGCAGTGACAGGGACTATGCT. This translates into CASSDRDYA. The full CDR3 protein is CASSDRDYAEQFF.

A remark on this clone: Germline and genes: mouse. The read is 4 residues too short to cover the CDR3 end, so that end is filled in from the germline J gene. The V and J genes are TRBV14 and TRBJ2-5, with 10 nucleotides matching TRBD1. This CDR3 is built from 15 residues. V was pared by 3 bases and J by 2 bases, with 3 bases of the junction left unmatched. CDR1 and CDR2 from the germline V gene are SGHDT and FRDEAV. The covered CDR3 bases are TGTGCCAGCAGTTCGGGACAGGGGCGCCAAGAC. Translated: CASSSGQGRQD. The full CDR3 reads CASSSGQGRQDTQYF. Filled out from reference TRBV14 and TRBJ2-5, the complete variable domain reads EAGVTQSPRYAVLQEGQAVSFWCDPISGHDTLYWYQQPRDQGPQLLVYFRDEAVIDNSQLPSDRFSAVRPKGTNSTLKIQSAKQGDTATYLCASSSGQGRQDTQYFGPGTRLLVL.

This clone was seen repeatedly, ten times or more. The listed genes are named as in mouse. Sequencing ends 4 residues short of the CDR3 end; the germline J gene provides the rest. The chain recombines TRBV13-3 with TRBJ2-5; tentatively, D is TRBD1 (5 bases). Per germline, CDR1 NNHDY and CDR2 SYVADS. The length of the CDR3 is 15 residues. Trimming shortened V by 0 bases and J by 0 bases, and 8 bases separated the two germline ends. This CDR3 is CASSDGTLNQDTQYF. The CDR3 DNA, read in part, is TGTGCCAGCAGTGATGGGACACTTAACCAAGAC. Supplemented by reference TRBV13-3 and TRBJ2-5, the full variable domain reads EAAVTQSPRSKVAVTGGKVTLSCHQTNNHDYMYWYRQDTGHGLRLIHYSYVADSTEKGDIPDGYKASRPSQENFSLILELASLSQTAVYFCASSDGTLNQDTQYFGPGTRLLVL.

This clone was recorded at least ten times. The genes are named according to mouse. The read ends 4 residues before the CDR3 terminus; that terminus is restored from the germline J gene. The chain has TRBV13-3 and TRBJ2-7; the match to TRBD2 covers 11 bases. Trimming took 6 bases from V and 3 from J; bases not matched to a gene: 5. The CDR3 is 14 amino acids. Germline V gene data show CDR1 as NNHDY and CDR2 as SYVADS. CDR3 sequence reads: CASTPLGGRYEQYF. The CDR3 bases that were read are TGTGCCAGCACCCCACTGGGGGGGCGCTAT.

This clone has at least ten counts. Gene names refer to mouse genes. The DNA ends 4 residues before the CDR3 does, and the rest of the CDR3 is filled in from the germline J gene. The chain carries TRBV19 and TRBJ2-4; D is undetermined. This CDR3 is 13 amino acids long. V gave up 6 bases and J gave up 1 base, with 9 bases separating them. Germline CDR1 reads FNHDT; CDR2 reads SITEND (reference sequence). Partial CDR3 DNA: TGTGCCAGCAATCACAAGGGTCAAAAC. Translation: CASNHKGQN. The entire CDR3 reads CASNHKGQNTLYF. The full variable domain, completed using reference TRBV19 and TRBJ2-4, is GGIITQTPKFLIGQEGQKLTLKCQQNFNHDTMYWYRQDSGKGLRLIYYSITENDLQKGDLSEGYDASREKKSSFSLTVTSAQKNEMAVFLCASNHKGQNTLYFGAGTRLSVL.

In its sample, this clone is medium-sized. The gene names here belong to mouse. The CDR3 extends 4 residues past the end of the read, so its final part is completed from the germline J gene. V and J are TRBV17 and TRBJ1-1; 7 nucleotides align to TRBD1. V lost 6 bases and J lost 1; bases outside the gene matches: 2. From germline, CDR1 is MNHDT and CDR2 YYDKIL. The CDR3 is 13 amino acids. CDR3 in amino acids: CASSNRGNTEVFF. The part of the CDR3 DNA that was read is TGTGCTAGCAGCAACAGGGGAAACACA.

This clone was seen ten or more times. Gene labels here are mouse ones. The read is 4 residues too short to cover the CDR3 end, so that end is filled in from the germline J gene. This sequence joins TRBV13-3 and TRBJ1-1; 8 bases agree with TRBD1. CDR1 NNHDY and CDR2 SYVADS come from the germline V gene. The CDR3 sequence is 14 residues long. V lost 4 bases, J lost 1 base, and 3 bases stayed unmatched. The CDR3 DNA, read in part, is TGTGCCAGCAGTATGGGGACAGGGAACACA. Translation gives CASSMGTGNT. The entire CDR3 protein is CASSMGTGNTEVFF.